The text below deals with one T cell receptor (beta chain). Its antigen remains undetermined. No much larger clone exists at a distance of one base, and base qualities are not known. The record originates from a study of beta chain features in type 1 diabetes listed by TCRdb under 2018. Regarding the study in general: Patients and healthy donors did not differ in mean age, gender distribution, total cell number or subset yield. Naive and central memory subsets were obtained from all 30 or so donors, but regulatory and stem cell-like memory subsets were isolated from only 8 patients and about eight healthy donors. In the study, TCRB repertoires of sorted circulating CD4+ T cell subsets from recently diagnosed type 1 diabetes patients were compared with those of matched healthy donors. Across all samples, around 100 million sorted cells were examined, and cell number per subset correlated strongly with RNA yield. On the study overall, not on this receptor specifically: Because small numbers of individuals were included in the HLA sub-analyses, any influence of HLA type on TCRB rearrangement was left unresolved. Shorter templates might be favored by PCR, yet because patient and control samples were amplified and corrected together, any such skew would affect both groups equally. Type 1 diabetes patients showed a moderate but significant shortening of TCRB CDR3 length in all four CD4+ subsets. Because cDNA rather than genomic DNA was sequenced, highly expressing activated cells could have been over-represented, although no difference in activation and CD3 levels was found between groups. Fewer insertions and more nucleotide deletions at VDJ recombination sites were observed in patients with type 1 diabetes, implying thymic rearrangement abnormalities. Naive, central memory and regulatory TCRB repertoires appeared to be more similar among patients than among healthy donors.

From each donor, a single peripheral blood sample of about 100 mL on average was drawn into heparinised tubes. A BD FACSAria II was used to sort naive, central memory, regulatory and stem cell-like memory CD4+ T cells with a panel that included CD45RO, CCR7, CD25, CD127, CD95 and CD27. All sorted populations exceeded 95% purity. PBMCs were isolated right away by Lymphoprep density gradient centrifugation and were stained directly, without culture. To minimize batch effects, samples were stained and sorted in pairs, one healthy donor with one patient per experiment. All of the isolated RNA was reverse transcribed with the High Capacity cDNA Reverse Transcription Kit, so expressed TCRB transcripts were sequenced. Naive, central memory and regulatory T cell samples underwent deep immunoSEQ sequencing, averaging around 3.6 million total reads per sample. After sorted cells were lysed in RLT buffer, RNA was extracted with DNase-treated RNeasy Micro or Mini kits, with the choice depending on cell number. To prevent cross-contamination, every cell subset was processed on its own, while patient and healthy donor samples were processed together. Using the immunoSEQ multiplex PCR, TCRB sequences were amplified from cDNA into 87-bp fragments spanning the CDR3 region. Amplicons were sequenced on the Illumina HiSeq platform. The published analysis was carried out like this. PCR bias was computationally corrected using synthetic template baselines, reads within Hamming distance 2 were collapsed, and singletons that could not be merged were discarded. Reads were aligned to IMGT to assign V, D and J genes, CDR3 length, and insertions or deletions at six rearrangement sites. Within each subset, clonotype counts were normalized to the number of sorted cells before true diversity and Gini coefficients were calculated with the tcR R package. The overlap coefficient, calculated on TCRB nucleotide sequences, was used to measure repertoire sharing. As a proxy for the pre-selection repertoire, out-of-frame TCRB sequences from naive cells were analyzed. As stored in TCRdb, this immuneACCESS dataset retains in-frame rearrangements with V and J assigned. A fraction of the clones does not appear; measured against another copy, unresolved V genes explain less than half of the discrepancy, and the remainder lacks a known reason. The V and J calls and clone size are taken from that table; D and trimming were inferred from the DNA. Counted in this sample were 300,000 to 450,000 clones; about 19% of them appeared once. The ten largest clones take up approximately 0.041% of the sample.

As encoded in the germline V gene, CDR1 is SGDLS while CDR2 is YYNGEE. V is pruned by 4 bases and J by 1 base, leaving 3 bases of the junction without a gene match. The CDR3 has 14 amino acids, counting the end cysteine and phenylalanine. This entry keeps only the CDR3 DNA: 42 bases, framed from base 1. This clonotype was obtained from a woman younger than 30 in good health. Rearrangement joined TRBV9 to TRBJ2-3, with 7 bases in between that match TRBD2. The sequencing sample was made of naive CD4+ T cells from blood. The cell subset or site label on this specimen signifies: true naive CD4+ T cells. The DNA sequence is as follows: TGTGCCAGCAGCCCCCTAGCGGGCACAGATACGCAGTATTTT. This is translated as CASSPLAGTDTQYF.